A single sample gave rise to the 16 T cell receptor beta chains below, sequenced in a study of regulatory T cells in long-lasting Graves disease. The sample's time point: newly diagnosed GD, antithyroid drugs for less than 3 months. Extracted RNA from PBMCs served as the source of the TCR library. Through Arm-PCR of CDR3 regions and iRepertoire HTBI primers, TCR beta libraries were built. MiXCR was run by TCRdb on the multiplex PCR reads, yielding one entry per CDR3 protein. This table holds hundreds of thousands of distinct CDR3 sequences, 15% to 20% found once. This sample also appeared in a second study, on T cells in Graves' hyperthyroidism and ophthalmopathy.

This specimen consisted of peripheral blood mononuclear cells (PBMCs), obtained at new diagnosis, from a patient treated with antithyroid drugs. The receptors derive from a woman aged 25-40 years with Graves disease.

This clonotype was recorded a few times. A much larger clonotype is one base distant, so this may be a read error. The rearrangement uses TRBV5-1 and TRBJ2-1, with no clear D. The CDR3 has 15 residues. The germline V and J ends were trimmed by 0 bases and 9 bases, with 16 bases remaining between them. Per the germline V gene, CDR1 is SGHRS and CDR2 is YFSETQ. The CDR3 nucleotides are TGCGCCAGCAGCTTGGGGGCTAATACACACAGTGAGCAGTTCTTC. It specifies CASSLGANTHSEQFF.

Ten or more counts support this clonotype. The V call is TRBV3-1, the J call TRBJ2-1, with D unclear. The CDR3 sequence is 12 residues long. Trimming left V 3 bases short and J 4 bases short, with 4 bases between. From germline, CDR1 is LGHDT and CDR2 YNNKEL (reference sequence). CDR3 sequence reads: CASSQEYNEQFF. The CDR3 DNA reads TGTGCCAGCAGCCAGGAGTACAATGAGCAGTTCTTC.

The V call is TRBV4-1, the J call TRBJ2-7; D is possibly TRBD2 (7 bases). Trimming stripped 4 bases from V and 2 bases from J, with 15 bases between. The CDR3 loop spans 15 amino acids. In germline, CDR1 is MGHRA, CDR2 YSYEKL. Here the CDR3 reads CASSPGRGATYEQYF. The CDR3 DNA reads TGCGCCAGCAGCCCCGGACGGGGGGCAACCTACGAGCAGTACTTC.

This clonotype was detected ten times or more. The chain couples TRBV5-1 to TRBJ1-1, with 10 bases fitting TRBD1. The V gene's germline CDR1 is SGHRS and CDR2 YFSETQ. With V trimmed by 0 bases and J by 8 bases, 4 bases remained unmatched. There are 14 residues in the CDR3. The CDR3 is CASSLGQGAPEAFF. The CDR3 DNA reads as TGCGCCAGCAGCTTGGGACAGGGGGCGCCCGAAGCTTTCTTT.

V usage is TRBV20-1 and J usage is TRBJ2-7; tentative D call: TRBD1 (6 bases). The germline V gene encodes CDR1 DFQATT and CDR2 SNEGSKA (reference sequence). With 0 bases removed from V and 0 bases from J, the gap between germline ends came to 12 bases. The CDR3 is 15 amino acids. The CDR3 sequence is CSARDLRGPSYEQYF. The CDR3 DNA follows: TGCAGTGCTAGAGATCTCAGGGGACCCTCCTACGAGCAGTACTTC.

This clonotype was seen ten or more times. The rearrangement joins TRBV6-2 or TRBV6-3 to TRBJ2-3, with 12 bases aligning to TRBD2. The trim removed 5 bases at V and 0 bases at J, leaving 6 bases unmatched. The germline CDR1 and CDR2 sequences are MNHEY and SVGEGT. CDR3 length: 17 residues. CDR3 in amino acids: CASSRRLAGESTDTQYF. CDR3 nucleotide sequence: TGTGCCAGCAGTCGTAGACTAGCGGGAGAAAGCACAGATACGCAGTATTTT.

The rearrangement uses TRBV24-1 and TRBJ1-6; the D gene is possibly TRBD1 (5 bases). V lost 5 bases and J lost 10, with 14 bases in between. CDR3 length: 14 amino acids. From germline, CDR1 is KGHDR and CDR2 SFDVKD. CDR3: CATSGFDGGSPLHF. CDR3 coding DNA: TGTGCCACCAGTGGTTTCGACGGGGGATCACCCCTCCACTTT.

This chain joins TRBV7-3 and TRBJ2-3, with a tentative D call TRBD2 (6 bases). Trimming left V 1 base short and J 4 bases short, with 15 bases between. CDR1 SGHTA and CDR2 FQGTGA come from the germline V gene. There are 16 residues in the CDR3. The CDR3 loop reads CASSLMSSEVPDTQYF. As DNA, the CDR3 is TGTGCCAGCAGCTTAATGTCTAGCGAGGTTCCAGATACGCAGTATTTT.

This clonotype was recorded many times. CDR3 DNA sequence: TGTGCCAGCAGCTTAGTCCCCGGCCTGCAGTACTTC. Protein product: CASSLVPGLQYF. V is TRBV11-2 and J is TRBJ2-7; D is unresolved. The length of the CDR3 is 12 residues. The V gene lost 1 base and the J gene lost 9 bases, with 10 bases spanning the gap. Germline V lookup: CDR1 SGHAT, CDR2 FQNNGV.

This clonotype has a handful of counts. This rearrangement joins TRBV20-1 to TRBJ1-5; D not certain. The germline CDR1 and CDR2 sequences are DFQATT and SNEGSKA (reference sequence). The CDR3 totals 15 residues. Deletions cut 0 bases from V and 3 bases from J, with 12 bases between. The CDR3, as DNA: TGCAGTGCTAGAGACCCCCAGAGTCCCAATCAGCCCCAGCATTTT. The encoded protein is CSARDPQSPNQPQHF.

This clonotype was counted ten times or more. The chain has TRBV20-1 and TRBJ2-1, with 10 positions matching TRBD2. The J call is doubtful: the DNA matches TRBJ2-3 better. CDR1 DFQATT and CDR2 SNEGSKA come from the germline V gene (reference sequence). This CDR3 spans 14 amino acids. The CDR3 is CSARVLAGVGTQYF. Here the CDR3 DNA reads TGCAGTGCTAGAGTCCTAGCGGGAGTGGGTACGCAGTATTTT.

This clonotype was observed many times. J is TRBJ2-5 and V is TRBV28; D is unclear. The V gene lost 6 bases and the J gene lost 2 bases, with 10 bases spanning the gap. CDR1 MDHEN and CDR2 SYDVKM come from the germline V gene. The CDR3 consists of 13 residues. This CDR3 is CASSLLLQETQYF. The CDR3 bases are TGTGCCAGCAGCCTATTACTTCAAGAGACCCAGTACTTC. Variable domain in full (rest from reference TRBV28 and TRBJ2-5): DVKVTQSSRYLVKRTGEKVFLECVQDMDHENMFWYRQDPGLGLRLIYFSYDVKMKEKGDIPEGYSVSREKKERFSLILESASTNQTSMYLCASSLLLQETQYFGPGTRLLVL.

This chain links TRBV10-3 with TRBJ2-2, with D perhaps matching TRBD2 (5 bases). This CDR3 is 16 amino acids long. V lost 4 bases to trimming and J lost 1 base, with 13 bases between them. Germline loops: CDR1 ENHRY, CDR2 SYGVKD. The CDR3 nucleotides are TGTGCCATCAGTGGGTTAACGGGGAGGAACACCGGGGAGCTGTTTTTT. Its translation is CAISGLTGRNTGELFF.

The CDR3 DNA reads TGCGCCAGCAGCCAAGATCTCAGCACCGGGGAGCTGTTTTTT. Its translation is CASSQDLSTGELFF. This chain uses TRBV4-1 with TRBJ2-2; D unclear. V was shortened by 0 bases and J by 4 bases, with 6 bases between the two germline ends. CDR1 is MGHRA, CDR2 YSYEKL, per germline. The CDR3 is 14 residues long.

This clonotype was found many times. The chain uses TRBV11-2 and TRBJ2-7; TRBD2 matches 8 bases. This CDR3 has 14 residues. Germline CDR1 is SGHAT and CDR2 is FQNNGV. J lost 4 bases, V lost 2 bases, and 4 bases had no gene match. The CDR3 protein is CASSLIAGTYEQYF. The CDR3 nucleotides are TGTGCCAGCAGCTTAATAGCGGGAACATACGAGCAGTACTTC.

This clonotype occurred a few times. V gene TRBV27 combines with J gene TRBJ2-7; the D gene is possibly TRBD1 (5 bases). Germline CDR1 is MNHEY and CDR2 is SMNVEV (reference sequence). This CDR3 comprises 15 residues. Trimming removed 0 bases from V and 2 bases from J, with 11 bases in between. DNA of the CDR3: TGTGCCAGCAGTTTATCGGCAGGGCAAACCTACGAGCAGTACTTC. Translation gives CASSLSAGQTYEQYF.